These 22 T cell receptor beta chains came from one sample sequenced in a study of blood T cell repertoires in COVID-19. Here immunoSEQ multiplex PCR was the method, and the copy in TCRdb shows in-frame clones only, minus some. The sample lists about 64,000 clones, 80% to 85% occurring once. Sequenced material: peripheral blood. The receptors shown here come from a human donor in a cohort sampled during active COVID-19.

This rearrangement joins TRBV30 to TRBJ2-5, with D tentatively TRBD1 (6 bases). Germline V gene data show CDR1 as GTSNPN and CDR2 as SVGIG (reference sequence). This CDR3 has 14 amino acids. V was pared by 1 base and J by 4 bases, with 13 bases between. The CDR3 nucleotides are TGTGCCTGGAGTGAGGAAGGGGGACGAGAGACCCAGTACTTC. It encodes CAWSEEGGRETQYF.

This chain connects TRBV5-5 to TRBJ2-2, with 9 nucleotides matching TRBD2. This CDR3 region has 16 residues. The V gene end was trimmed by 5 bases and the J gene end by 6 bases; junction bases not matched to a gene: 11. The V gene's germline CDR1 is SGHKS and CDR2 YYEKEE (reference sequence). Here the CDR3 DNA reads TGTGCCAGCAGTCGGACCGGGACTAGCTACTCCGGGGAGCTGTTTTTT. Translating it yields CASSRTGTSYSGELFF.

The chain has TRBV28 and TRBJ2-5, with D maybe TRBD1 (6 bases). This CDR3 comprises 18 residues. The V gene lost 3 bases and the J gene lost 1 base, with 21 bases spanning the gap. Germline loops: CDR1 MDHEN, CDR2 SYDVKM. In DNA, the CDR3 is TGTGCCAGCAGTTTTTCCCAGGGGTTGGGTTCGTTCCAAGAGACCCAGTACTTC. Protein: CASSFSQGLGSFQETQYF. The full variable domain, in which reference TRBV28 and TRBJ2-5 provide the parts outside the CDR3, is DVKVTQSSRYLVKRTGEKVFLECVQDMDHENMFWYRQDPGLGLRLIYFSYDVKMKEKGDIPEGYSVSREKKERFSLILESASTNQTSMYLCASSFSQGLGSFQETQYFGPGTRLLVL.

This rearrangement joins TRBV7-9 to TRBJ2-7; perhaps TRBD1 as D (6 bases). Looked up from germline, CDR1 is SEHNR and CDR2 is FQNEAQ (reference sequence). The CDR3 totals 13 residues. Trimming took 8 bases from V and 3 from J, leaving 14 bases between them. As DNA, the CDR3 is TGTGCCAGCGGTCCGGACAGCTTCTACGAGCAGTACTTC. Protein: CASGPDSFYEQYF.

V usage is TRBV11-2 and J usage is TRBJ1-1, with unresolved D. The length of the CDR3 is 12 residues. Germline CDR1 SGHAT, CDR2 FQNNGV. V lost 2 bases and J lost 5, with 6 bases in between. As DNA, the CDR3 is TGTGCCAGCAGCTTATACGAGACTGAAGCTTTCTTT. Amino acid sequence: CASSLYETEAFF.

The chain carries TRBV9 and TRBJ2-5, with 7 positions matching TRBD2. This CDR3 has 16 residues. Germline values: CDR1 SGDLS, CDR2 YYNGEE. V lost 2 bases and J lost 4; bases outside the gene matches: 11. The CDR3 DNA reads TGTGCCAGCAGCGTCTCCCTCGCGGGGGTTTTAGAGACCCAGTACTTC. The encoded protein is CASSVSLAGVLETQYF.

The V gene is TRBV5-1, the J gene TRBJ2-4, with TRBD1 identical over 7 bases. Germline CDR1 reads SGHRS; CDR2 reads YFSETQ. Trimming took 2 bases from V and 8 from J; bases not matched to a gene: 7. CDR3 length equals 14 residues. The CDR3 is CASSFTGTVDIQYF. Here the CDR3 DNA reads TGCGCCAGCAGCTTTACCGGGACAGTCGACATTCAGTACTTC. The full variable domain, its missing parts supplied by reference TRBV5-1 and TRBJ2-4, is KAGVTQTPRYLIKTRGQQVTLSCSPISGHRSVSWYQQTPGQGLQFLFEYFSETQRNKGNFPGRFSGRQFSNSRSEMNVSTLELGDSALYLCASSFTGTVDIQYFGAGTRLSVL.

The gene calls are TRBV5-1 and TRBJ2-3, with 9 bases identical to TRBD2. Trimming took 0 bases from V and 5 from J; bases not matched to a gene: 7. Germline-derived CDR1 and CDR2 are SGHRS and YFSETQ. This CDR3 spans 16 amino acids. The CDR3 region is CASSLDGGGAGDTQYF. In nucleotides, the CDR3 is TGCGCCAGCAGCTTGGATGGCGGGGGGGCCGGAGATACGCAGTATTTT. The whole variable domain, remainder taken from reference TRBV5-1 and TRBJ2-3, is KAGVTQTPRYLIKTRGQQVTLSCSPISGHRSVSWYQQTPGQGLQFLFEYFSETQRNKGNFPGRFSGRQFSNSRSEMNVSTLELGDSALYLCASSLDGGGAGDTQYFGPGTRLTVL.

The chain is built from TRBV12-3 or TRBV12-4 and TRBJ1-5; D is ambiguous. Trimming left V 4 bases short and J 6 bases short, with 10 bases between. This CDR3 is 13 amino acids long. CDR3 DNA sequence: TGTGCCAGCAGTTCAATGGGAGGTCAGCCCCAGCATTTT. This codes for CASSSMGGQPQHF.

The chain carries TRBV19 and TRBJ2-7; a weak D match, TRBD2 (6 bases). Germline V gene data show CDR1 as LNHDA and CDR2 as SQIVND (reference sequence). Trimming removed 3 bases at V and 0 bases at J, with 15 bases between. CDR3 size: 16 residues. The CDR3 bases are TGTGCCAGTAGTATTGAGGGCGGGACGAGCTCCTACGAGCAGTACTTC. Translation gives CASSIEGGTSSYEQYF.

V is TRBV5-6 and J is TRBJ2-7, with a tentative D call TRBD1 (6 bases). Deletions cut 4 bases from V and 6 bases from J, with 14 bases between. Germline V gene lookup returns CDR1 SGHDT and CDR2 YYEEEE. The CDR3 is made up of 13 amino acids. CDR3 bases: TGTGCCAGCAGCCCTACAGGGTTGGGCGAGCAGTACGTC. Residues: CASSPTGLGEQYV.

CDR3 in DNA: TGTGCCATCAGCCAAGGACTAGCGGGGTCTAGTGAGCAGTTCTTC. Translation: CAISQGLAGSSEQFF. V usage is TRBV10-3 and J usage is TRBJ2-1, with 12 bases aligning to TRBD2. Germline loops: CDR1 ENHRY, CDR2 SYGVKD. The CDR3 consists of 15 residues. Trimming removed 6 bases from V and 9 bases from J; junction bases left unmatched: 9.

This clone has just one count. The V call is TRBV19, the J call TRBJ2-4; D may be TRBD2 (7 bases). Looked up from germline, CDR1 is LNHDA and CDR2 is SQIVND (reference sequence). This CDR3 spans 16 amino acids. Trimming took off 1 base at V and 8 bases at J, with 18 bases between the two ends. CDR3 DNA sequence: TGTGCCAGTAGTATAGGATTAGGGGGGGTCGGGGACATTCAGTACTTC. This codes for CASSIGLGGVGDIQYF. Filled out from reference TRBV19 and TRBJ2-4, the complete variable domain reads DGGITQSPKYLFRKEGQNVTLSCEQNLNHDAMYWYRQDPGQGLRLIYYSQIVNDFQKGDIAEGYSVSREKKESFPLTVTSAQKNPTAFYLCASSIGLGGVGDIQYFGAGTRLSVL.

The CDR3 here is CASSSQMDSEAFF. The CDR3 nucleotides are TGTGCCAGCAGTTCGCAAATGGACAGTGAAGCTTTCTTT. The chain employs TRBV28 and TRBJ1-1, with TRBD1 as a possible D gene (6 bases). The CDR3 spans 13 residues. Trimming removed 4 bases at V and 7 bases at J, with 13 bases between. The germline V gene has CDR1 MDHEN and CDR2 SYDVKM. Filled out from reference TRBV28 and TRBJ1-1, the complete variable domain reads DVKVTQSSRYLVKRTGEKVFLECVQDMDHENMFWYRQDPGLGLRLIYFSYDVKMKEKGDIPEGYSVSREKKERFSLILESASTNQTSMYLCASSSQMDSEAFFGQGTRLTVV.

This clone was found a few times. V and J are TRBV14 and TRBJ1-2; 8 bases are shared with TRBD1. Germline V CDR1 and CDR2: SGHDN, FVKESK. The V and J ends lost 1 base and 7 bases, in that order; junction bases with no gene match: 11. The CDR3 is 16 amino acids. CDR3 sequence: CASSQVRGRGHGGYTF. CDR3 DNA: TGTGCCAGCAGCCAAGTCCGGGGCAGGGGGCACGGTGGCTACACCTTC.

This clone was seen a few times. The chain combines TRBV24-1 with TRBJ1-5; 7 bases fit TRBD1. The J segment lost 6 bases and the V segment lost 7 bases, leaving 8 bases of the junction unmatched. The CDR3 covers 14 residues. Germline V gene data show CDR1 as KGHDR and CDR2 as SFDVKD. CDR3 coding DNA: TGTGCCACCAGCCCGGGACAGAGTTTTCAGCCCCAGCATTTT. This encodes CATSPGQSFQPQHF.

In this sample, this clone turned up a few times. This sequence joins TRBV5-1 and TRBJ1-3; D might be TRBD1 (5 bases). Germline values: CDR1 SGHRS, CDR2 YFSETQ. Trimming removed 4 bases from V and 7 bases from J, with 6 bases in between. This CDR3 region has 11 residues. The CDR3 region has the DNA TGCGCCAGCAGCAAGGGGAACACCATATATTTT. It codes for CASSKGNTIYF.

The CDR3, as DNA: TGTGCCAGCAGTTTAGCGAGGGCTGAGCAGTACGTC. Its translation is CASSLARAEQYV. The chain couples TRBV12-3 or TRBV12-4 to TRBJ2-7; D is possibly TRBD2 (5 bases). Trimming took 0 bases from V and 7 from J, leaving 7 bases between them. This CDR3 contains 12 residues.

V is TRBV19 and J is TRBJ1-1; maybe TRBD1 (6 bases). The CDR3 is 14 amino acids. Trimming left V 5 bases short and J 2 bases short, with 12 bases between. Per the germline V gene, CDR1 is LNHDA and CDR2 is SQIVND (reference sequence). CDR3 loop: CASSRGAFNTEAFF. CDR3 DNA: TGTGCCAGTAGTCGGGGGGCCTTTAACACTGAAGCTTTCTTT.

The rearrangement links TRBV5-4 to TRBJ2-3, with TRBD2 matching 10 bases. The germline V gene encodes CDR1 SGHNT and CDR2 YYREEE (reference sequence). CDR3 length: 16 amino acids. The V and J ends lost 1 base and 1 base, in that order; junction bases with no gene match: 3. In DNA, the CDR3 is TGTGCCAGCAGCTTGCGGCTAGCGGGGGGCACAGATACGCAGTATTTT. This translates into CASSLRLAGGTDTQYF.

The rearrangement uses TRBV4-1 and TRBJ2-3; 7 nucleotides align to TRBD2. The CDR3 sequence is 13 residues long. CDR1 and CDR2 from the germline V gene are MGHRA and YSYEKL. The V and J ends lost 0 bases and 8 bases, in that order; junction bases with no gene match: 2. The CDR3 DNA is TGCGCCAGCAGCCAAGAGGAGCGGGGTACGCAGTATTTT. Its translation is CASSQEERGTQYF.

The chain couples TRBV5-1 to TRBJ2-3, with D maybe TRBD2 (5 bases). Germline V lookup: CDR1 SGHRS, CDR2 YFSETQ. V was clipped by 0 bases and J by 1 base, with 12 bases between them. CDR3 length equals 16 residues. CDR3 coding DNA: TGCGCCAGCAGCTTGGGAGGCGTCGGGGGCACAGATACGCAGTATTTT. It is translated as CASSLGGVGGTDTQYF. The whole variable domain, remainder taken from reference TRBV5-1 and TRBJ2-3, is KAGVTQTPRYLIKTRGQQVTLSCSPISGHRSVSWYQQTPGQGLQFLFEYFSETQRNKGNFPGRFSGRQFSNSRSEMNVSTLELGDSALYLCASSLGGVGGTDTQYFGPGTRLTVL.